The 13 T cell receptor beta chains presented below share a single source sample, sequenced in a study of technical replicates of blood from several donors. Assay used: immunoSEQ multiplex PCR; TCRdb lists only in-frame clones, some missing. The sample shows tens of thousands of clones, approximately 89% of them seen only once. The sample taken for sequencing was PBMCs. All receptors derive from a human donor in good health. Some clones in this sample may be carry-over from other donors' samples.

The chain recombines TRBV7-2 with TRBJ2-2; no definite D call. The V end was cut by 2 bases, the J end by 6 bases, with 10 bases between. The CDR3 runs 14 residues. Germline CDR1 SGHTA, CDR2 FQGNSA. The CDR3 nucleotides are TGTGCCAGCAGCTTAAGTGTAGCCGCCGGGGAGCTGTTTTTT. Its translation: CASSLSVAAGELFF.

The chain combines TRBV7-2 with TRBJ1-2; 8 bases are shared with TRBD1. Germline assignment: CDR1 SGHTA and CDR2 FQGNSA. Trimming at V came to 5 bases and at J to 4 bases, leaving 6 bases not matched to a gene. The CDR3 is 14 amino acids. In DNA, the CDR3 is TGTGCCAGCAGCCTTAGACAGGGGCGCTATGGCTACACCTTC. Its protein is CASSLRQGRYGYTF.

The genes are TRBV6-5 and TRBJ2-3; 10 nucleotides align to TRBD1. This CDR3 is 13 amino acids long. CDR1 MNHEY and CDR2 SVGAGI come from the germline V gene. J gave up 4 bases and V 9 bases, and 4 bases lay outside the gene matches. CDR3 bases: TGTGCCAGTGGGGACAGGGGATCAGATACGCAGTATTTT. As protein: CASGDRGSDTQYF.

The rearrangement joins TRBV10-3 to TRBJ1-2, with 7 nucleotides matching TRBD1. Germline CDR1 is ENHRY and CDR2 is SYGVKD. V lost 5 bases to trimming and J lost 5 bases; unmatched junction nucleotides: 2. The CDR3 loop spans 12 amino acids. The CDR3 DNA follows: TGTGCCATCAGTAACAGGGGATATGGCTACACCTTC. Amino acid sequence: CAISNRGYGYTF.

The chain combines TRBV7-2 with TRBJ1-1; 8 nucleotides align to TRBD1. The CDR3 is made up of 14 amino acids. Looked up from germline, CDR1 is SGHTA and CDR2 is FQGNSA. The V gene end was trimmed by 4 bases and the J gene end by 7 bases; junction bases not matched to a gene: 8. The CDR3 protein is CASSSGTGGGEAFF. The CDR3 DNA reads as TGTGCCAGCAGCTCCGGGACAGGAGGGGGTGAAGCTTTCTTT.

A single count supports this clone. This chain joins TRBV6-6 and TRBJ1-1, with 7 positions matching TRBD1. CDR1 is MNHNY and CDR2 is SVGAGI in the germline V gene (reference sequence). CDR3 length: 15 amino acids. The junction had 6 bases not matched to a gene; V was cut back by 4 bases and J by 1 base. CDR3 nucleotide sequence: TGTGCCAGCAGTTCCACTCGACAGGGGAACACTGAAGCTTTCTTT. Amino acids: CASSSTRQGNTEAFF.

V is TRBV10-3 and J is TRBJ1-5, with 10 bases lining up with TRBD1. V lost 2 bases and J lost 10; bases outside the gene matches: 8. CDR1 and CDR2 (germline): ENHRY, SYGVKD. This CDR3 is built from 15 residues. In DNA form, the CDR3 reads TGTGCCATCAGTGAGGGCGGGACAGGGGAATATCCCCAGCATTTT. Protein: CAISEGGTGEYPQHF.

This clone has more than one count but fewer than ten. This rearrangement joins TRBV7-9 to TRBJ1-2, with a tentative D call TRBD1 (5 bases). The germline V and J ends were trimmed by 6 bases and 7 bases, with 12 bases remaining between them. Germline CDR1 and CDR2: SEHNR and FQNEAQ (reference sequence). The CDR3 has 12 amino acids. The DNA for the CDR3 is TGTGCCAGCAGGGGGGGATCCCTTGGCTACACCTTC. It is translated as CASRGGSLGYTF.

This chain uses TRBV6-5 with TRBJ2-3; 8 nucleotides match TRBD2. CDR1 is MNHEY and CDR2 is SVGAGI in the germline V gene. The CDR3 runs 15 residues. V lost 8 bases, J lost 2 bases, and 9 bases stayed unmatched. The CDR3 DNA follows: TGTGCCAGCTCGGGGGGGCCTCCTTCCACAGATACGCAGTATTTT. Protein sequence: CASSGGPPSTDTQYF.

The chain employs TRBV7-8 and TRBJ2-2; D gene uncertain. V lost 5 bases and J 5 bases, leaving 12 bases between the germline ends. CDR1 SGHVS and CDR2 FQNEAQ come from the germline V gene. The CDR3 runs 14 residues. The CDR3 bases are TGTGCCAGCAGCCTAACGGGTGGAACCGGGGAGCTGTTTTTT. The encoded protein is CASSLTGGTGELFF. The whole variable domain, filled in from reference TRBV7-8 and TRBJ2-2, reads GAGVSQSPRYKVAKRGQDVALRCDPISGHVSLFWYQQALGQGPEFLTYFQNEAQLDKSGLPSDRFFAERPEGSVSTLKIQRTQQEDSAVYLCASSLTGGTGELFFGEGSRLTVL.

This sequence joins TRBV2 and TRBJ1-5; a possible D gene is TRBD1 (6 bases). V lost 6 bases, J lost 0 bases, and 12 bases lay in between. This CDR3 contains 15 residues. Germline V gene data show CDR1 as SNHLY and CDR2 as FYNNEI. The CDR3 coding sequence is TGTGCCAGCAGGGAGACAGGTTATAGCAATCAGCCCCAGCATTTT. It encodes CASRETGYSNQPQHF.

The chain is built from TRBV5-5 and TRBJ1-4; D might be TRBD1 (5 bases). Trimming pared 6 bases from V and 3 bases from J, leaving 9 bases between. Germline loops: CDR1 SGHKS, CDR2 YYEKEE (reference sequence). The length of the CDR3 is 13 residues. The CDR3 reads CASTSGANEKLFF. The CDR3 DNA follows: TGTGCCAGCACCTCGGGGGCTAATGAAAAACTGTTTTTT.

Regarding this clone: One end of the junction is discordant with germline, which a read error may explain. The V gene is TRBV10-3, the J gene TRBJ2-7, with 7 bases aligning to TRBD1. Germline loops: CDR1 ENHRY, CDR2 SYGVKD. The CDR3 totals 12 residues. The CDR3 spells CAISGDSYGQYF. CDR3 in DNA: TGTGCCATCAGTGGGGACAGTTACGGGCAGTACTTC.